The 31 T cell receptor beta chains presented below share a single source sample, sequenced in a study of CXCR3-negative and CXCR3-positive naive CD8 T cells. These receptors have no identified antigens. Findings and limits, study-wide: Hydrophobicity of TRB CDR3s was greater in CXCR3-positive naive cells than in CXCR3-negative naive cells.

The method, 5' RACE with UMI labels, was used to prepare the TRB cDNA libraries. TCRdb re-called the 5' RACE reads; every CDR3 protein appears as one record, without DNA. This sample lists about 50,000 distinct CDR3 sequences; its ten largest clones have roughly 0.6%. Specimen: naive CXCR3+ CD8+ T cells from blood. Sample subset: CD45RO-CCR7+CD27+CD95- naive CD8+ T cells expressing CXCR3 (TNR3+). These receptors all stem from a human donor in good health. Some clones in this sample may be carry-over from other donors' samples.

The chain links TRBV7-2 to TRBJ2-5; TCRdb designates TRBD1, a call that cannot be tested without DNA. The CDR3 is 18 residues long. Germline V gene data show CDR1 as SGHTA and CDR2 as FQGNSA. This CDR3 reads CASSFLGMRQGHQETQYF.

The CDR3: CASSKGGTVSYEQYF. This chain connects TRBV21-1 to TRBJ2-7; the D call from TCRdb, TRBD1, cannot be confirmed without DNA. TRBV21-1 is reported as a pseudogene. The CDR3 covers 15 residues.

The gene calls are TRBV2 and TRBJ2-1; TCRdb lists TRBD2, though no DNA is available to test this call. Germline V lookup: CDR1 SNHLY, CDR2 FYNNEI. The CDR3 totals 16 residues. The CDR3 loop is CASSETSGASYNEQFF.

V is TRBV28 and J is TRBJ2-7; TCRdb outputs TRBD1, but without DNA this stays unchecked. Germline loops: CDR1 MDHEN, CDR2 SYDVKM. This CDR3 region has 15 residues. The CDR3 protein is CASSLQGAETYEQYF. The variable domain in full, with the rest retrieved from reference TRBV28 and TRBJ2-7, is DVKVTQSSRYLVKRTGEKVFLECVQDMDHENMFWYRQDPGLGLRLIYFSYDVKMKEKGDIPEGYSVSREKKERFSLILESASTNQTSMYLCASSLQGAETYEQYFGPGTRLTVT.

The V and J genes are TRBV28 and TRBJ1-5. The CDR3 has 15 residues. The germline V gene encodes CDR1 MDHEN and CDR2 SYDVKM. The CDR3 loop reads CASEGGGDSNQPQHF.

J is TRBJ2-3 and V is TRBV6-5. The germline gives CDR1 MNHEY, CDR2 SVGAGI. The CDR3 is 15 residues long. The CDR3 sequence is CASSPTLTGTDTQYF.

CDR3 loop: CASSLPGTQGSYEQYF. The chain recombines TRBV18 with TRBJ2-7; the TCRdb call, TRBD1, lacks DNA for checking. The CDR3 covers 16 residues. The germline V gene has CDR1 KGHSH and CDR2 LQKENI.

The chain joins TRBV20-1 to TRBJ2-7; TCRdb gives TRBD2 as the D gene, but with no DNA this cannot be confirmed. The germline CDR1 and CDR2 sequences are DFQATT and SNEGSKA (reference sequence). This CDR3 spans 12 amino acids. The CDR3 region is CSAREGGYEQYF.

This chain joins TRBV7-8 and TRBJ2-1; TCRdb selects TRBD1, and the lack of DNA leaves this call unchecked. The CDR3 consists of 16 residues. Germline CDR1 reads SGHVS; CDR2 reads FQNEAQ. The CDR3 here is CASSLDPPWETLEQFF.

The rearrangement joins TRBV20-1 to TRBJ2-7; TCRdb gives TRBD2 as the D gene, but with no DNA this cannot be confirmed. Germline V gives CDR1 DFQATT, CDR2 SNEGSKA (reference sequence). The length of the CDR3 is 13 residues. CDR3 loop: CSAHRGSGYEQYF.

V usage is TRBV7-9 and J usage is TRBJ1-1. The CDR3 has 12 amino acids. The V gene's germline CDR1 is SEHNR and CDR2 FQNEAQ (reference sequence). CDR3 loop: CASSLGSTEAFF.

CDR3 residues: CATSKEGVYQPQHF. This chain connects TRBV12-3 or TRBV12-4 to TRBJ1-5; TCRdb designates TRBD1, a call that cannot be tested without DNA. This CDR3 comprises 14 residues.

The rearrangement links TRBV29-1 to TRBJ1-2. This CDR3 has 12 amino acids. Germline CDR1 SQVTM, CDR2 ANQGSEA. The CDR3 sequence is CSVDGQLYGYTF. Complete variable domain (other parts from reference TRBV29-1 and TRBJ1-2): SAVISQKPSRDICQRGTSLTIQCQVDSQVTMMFWYRQQPGQSLTLIATANQGSEATYESGFVIDKFPISRPNLTFSTLTVSNMSPEDSSIYLCSVDGQLYGYTFGSGTRLTVV.

The chain is built from TRBV12-3 or TRBV12-4 and TRBJ1-1; the TRBD1 assignment by TCRdb is unverifiable without DNA. The CDR3 is 15 residues long. The CDR3 is CASSYPSTVNTEAFF.

The chain carries TRBV7-2 and TRBJ2-5; no DNA is available, so the TRBD1 call from TCRdb remains unchecked. The CDR3 runs to 16 residues. CDR1 is SGHTA, CDR2 FQGNSA, per germline. This chain's CDR3 is CASSPSGTGGAETQYF.

The chain is built from TRBV12-3 or TRBV12-4 and TRBJ2-1; there is no DNA to check the TCRdb D call of TRBD2. The CDR3 is 16 residues long. This chain's CDR3 is CASSKPGLGAIHEQFF.

The J gene is TRBJ2-3, the V gene TRBV29-1; the TCRdb call, TRBD1, lacks DNA for checking. There are 18 residues in the CDR3. Germline CDR1 is SQVTM and CDR2 is ANQGSEA. CDR3 in amino acids: CSVDGELGGHRLWDTQYF.

This chain connects TRBV28 to TRBJ1-2; without DNA, the TCRdb call of TRBD1 cannot be checked. The CDR3 contains 11 residues. Germline-derived CDR1 and CDR2 are MDHEN and SYDVKM. CDR3 amino acids: CASRTGRGYTF.

The chain uses TRBV6-2 or TRBV6-3 and TRBJ2-5. The CDR3 spans 12 residues. Germline V gives CDR1 MNHEY, CDR2 SVGEGT. The CDR3 loop is CASSWVEETQYF.

V is TRBV29-1 and J is TRBJ2-2. Germline-derived CDR1 and CDR2 are SQVTM and ANQGSEA. The CDR3 is 13 residues long. The CDR3 spells CSVEGENTGELFF.

The rearrangement uses TRBV7-8 and TRBJ1-1. CDR3 length: 14 amino acids. Germline CDR1 and CDR2: SGHVS and FQNEAQ. The CDR3 reads CASSGGPEALEAFF.

CDR3 sequence reads: CSAISANTGELFF. The chain recombines TRBV29-1 with TRBJ2-2. Germline assignment: CDR1 SQVTM and CDR2 ANQGSEA. This CDR3 is built from 13 residues.

The rearrangement joins TRBV7-8 to TRBJ2-3; TCRdb indicates TRBD1, and absent DNA this call remains unverified. CDR1 is SGHVS, CDR2 FQNEAQ, per germline. The CDR3 is made up of 15 amino acids. CDR3 region: CASSSGQGVSDTQYF.

The gene calls are TRBV9 and TRBJ2-7; lacking DNA, the TRBD2 call made by TCRdb goes unchecked. Germline CDR1 SGDLS, CDR2 YYNGEE. The CDR3 length is 18 residues. The CDR3 protein is CASSPRLAGGEVGYEQYF.

The chain joins TRBV6-6 to TRBJ2-1; TCRdb indicates TRBD2, and absent DNA this call remains unverified. The CDR3 length is 12 residues. Germline CDR1 reads MNHNY; CDR2 reads SVGAGI (reference sequence). The CDR3 reads CASSSGLDEQFF.

CDR3 amino acids: CASRIEKWGWDTQYF. The chain combines TRBV6-5 with TRBJ2-3; the TCRdb D gene call, TRBD1, has no DNA to confirm it. The CDR3 loop spans 15 amino acids. CDR1 MNHEY and CDR2 SVGAGI come from the germline V gene.

The chain carries TRBV4-2 and TRBJ2-1; TCRdb's assignment of TRBD2 cannot be checked, as there is no DNA. CDR3 length: 17 residues. Looked up from germline, CDR1 is LGHNA and CDR2 is YNFKEQ. The CDR3 here is CASSPEVRTRRSNEQFF.

Here the CDR3 reads CASSLAGTGAYEQYF. The rearrangement joins TRBV12-3 or TRBV12-4 to TRBJ2-7; the TCRdb call, TRBD1, lacks DNA for checking. The CDR3 loop spans 15 amino acids.

The chain is built from TRBV28 and TRBJ1-1; TCRdb picks TRBD1, but there is no DNA to check that call. Germline V gene sequence: CDR1 MDHEN, CDR2 SYDVKM. The CDR3 runs 15 residues. CDR3 amino acids: CASSLVGGFGTEAFF. The variable domain in full, with the rest retrieved from reference TRBV28 and TRBJ1-1, is DVKVTQSSRYLVKRTGEKVFLECVQDMDHENMFWYRQDPGLGLRLIYFSYDVKMKEKGDIPEGYSVSREKKERFSLILESASTNQTSMYLCASSLVGGFGTEAFFGQGTRLTVV.

The chain recombines TRBV18 with TRBJ1-1; TCRdb calls TRBD1, which cannot be checked without DNA. Germline V gene data show CDR1 as KGHSH and CDR2 as LQKENI. The CDR3 is 15 residues long. CDR3 amino acids: CASSPKQARNTEAFF.

V gene TRBV7-9 combines with J gene TRBJ1-1. Germline CDR1 and CDR2: SEHNR and FQNEAQ (reference sequence). The CDR3 is made up of 15 amino acids. CDR3 in amino acids: CASSLVVEMNTEAFF. Combining the CDR3 with reference TRBV7-9 and TRBJ1-1 gives the whole variable domain DTGVSQNPRHKITKRGQNVTFRCDPISEHNRLYWYRQTLGQGPEFLTYFQNEAQLEKSRLLSDRFSAERPKGSFSTLEIQRTEQGDSAMYLCASSLVVEMNTEAFFGQGTRLTVV.